Listed here are 10 T cell receptor beta chains from one sample, sequenced in a study of OX40 agonist ivuxolimab in advanced cancers. TCRdb keeps only in-frame clones here, not all; method: immunoSEQ multiplex PCR. The sample has roughly 25,000 clones, approximately 80% seen once. This specimen consisted of CD4+ or CD8+ T cells sorted from blood, obtained in a trial of the OX40 agonist ivuxolimab. The receptors stem from an adult with an advanced solid tumor such as melanoma, head and neck, liver or kidney cancer.

V usage is TRBV7-3 and J usage is TRBJ2-1; 13 nucleotides agree with TRBD2. Germline V gene data show CDR1 as SGHTA and CDR2 as FQGTGA. There are 16 residues in the CDR3. With 5 bases clipped from V and 7 bases from J, the junction kept 8 bases outside the gene matches. CDR3 nucleotides: TGTGCCAGCAGCCCTCAGCCGGGACTAGCGGGGAATGAGCAGTTCTTC. The encoded protein is CASSPQPGLAGNEQFF. The full variable domain, its missing parts supplied by reference TRBV7-3 and TRBJ2-1, is GAGVSQTPSNKVTEKGKYVELRCDPISGHTALYWYRQSLGQGPEFLIYFQGTGAADDSGLPNDRFFAVRPEGSVSTLKIQRTERGDSAVYLCASSPQPGLAGNEQFFGPGTRLTVL.

The J gene is TRBJ1-1, the V gene TRBV7-9; no definite D call. Germline V gene sequence: CDR1 SEHNR, CDR2 FQNEAQ (reference sequence). The CDR3 has 12 amino acids. With 5 bases removed from V and 5 bases from J, the gap between germline ends came to 9 bases. The DNA of the CDR3 is TGTGCCAGCAGCGCCCTGGGGACTGAAGCTTTCTTT. It encodes CASSALGTEAFF.

The J gene is TRBJ1-1, the V gene TRBV6-1, with a tentative D call TRBD1 (5 bases). Trimming removed 9 bases from V and 2 bases from J, with 19 bases in between. This CDR3 region has 15 residues. Germline V CDR1 and CDR2: MNHNS, SASEGT. CDR3 sequence: CASFTGSSGNTEAFF. CDR3 in DNA: TGTGCCAGTTTTACAGGCTCCTCGGGTAACACTGAAGCTTTCTTT.

CDR3 nucleotide sequence: TGTGCCAGTAGTAGAACCCTCCGGGGCAGGGTGGACACTGAAGCTTTCTTT. Protein sequence: CASSRTLRGRVDTEAFF. The chain couples TRBV19 to TRBJ1-1, with D tentatively TRBD1 (5 bases). From germline, CDR1 is LNHDA and CDR2 SQIVND (reference sequence). The CDR3 totals 17 residues. The germline V and J ends were trimmed by 4 bases and 3 bases, with 21 bases remaining between them. The whole variable domain, filled in from reference TRBV19 and TRBJ1-1, reads DGGITQSPKYLFRKEGQNVTLSCEQNLNHDAMYWYRQDPGQGLRLIYYSQIVNDFQKGDIAEGYSVSREKKESFPLTVTSAQKNPTAFYLCASSRTLRGRVDTEAFFGQGTRLTVV.

The chain uses TRBV7-6 and TRBJ2-7; possibly TRBD1 for D (5 bases). The germline V gene encodes CDR1 SGHVS and CDR2 FNYEAQ. V lost 0 bases to trimming and J lost 3 bases, with 12 bases between them. There are 15 residues in the CDR3. DNA for the CDR3: TGTGCCAGCAGCTTAGCATCAGGACACCTCTACGAGCAGTACTTC. Its translation is CASSLASGHLYEQYF.

V is TRBV6-1 and J is TRBJ1-3; tentative D call: TRBD1 (5 bases). Germline CDR1 is MNHNS and CDR2 is SASEGT. This CDR3 has 15 residues. V lost 6 bases and J 4 bases, leaving 16 bases between the germline ends. This chain's CDR3 is CASSVSVTEGNTIYF. The CDR3 bases are TGTGCCAGCAGCGTGTCAGTGACAGAAGGAAACACCATATATTTT.

The V and J genes are TRBV6-1 and TRBJ1-2; 9 positions agree with TRBD1. CDR1 and CDR2 from the germline V gene are MNHNS and SASEGT. With V trimmed by 5 bases and J by 7 bases, 11 bases remained unmatched. The CDR3 has 15 amino acids. The CDR3 protein is CASSPEDRGSGGYTF. Here the CDR3 DNA reads TGTGCCAGCAGTCCTGAGGACAGGGGAAGTGGTGGCTACACCTTC.

The V gene is TRBV2, the J gene TRBJ1-2; no definite D call. V was shortened by 5 bases and J by 8 bases, with 18 bases between the two germline ends. The CDR3 totals 14 residues. The germline CDR1 and CDR2 sequences are SNHLY and FYNNEI. The CDR3 here is CASSLGEASSGYTF. The DNA for the CDR3 is TGTGCCAGCAGTCTTGGTGAAGCCTCCTCCGGCTACACCTTC.

The chain combines TRBV19 with TRBJ2-6, with no clear D. Trimming shortened V by 0 bases and J by 0 bases, and 6 bases separated the two germline ends. This CDR3 spans 16 amino acids. Germline assignment: CDR1 LNHDA and CDR2 SQIVND (reference sequence). CDR3 nucleotide sequence: TGTGCCAGTAGTATAGATTTCTCCTCTGGGGCCAACGTCCTGACTTTC. Protein: CASSIDFSSGANVLTF.

Here the CDR3 reads CASSLTGAGNTIYF. The CDR3 nucleotides read TGTGCCAGCAGCTTGACAGGGGCTGGAAACACCATATATTTT. V gene TRBV5-4 combines with J gene TRBJ1-3; 7 bases are shared with TRBD1. The J segment lost 2 bases and the V segment lost 1 base, leaving 0 bases of the junction unmatched. The CDR3 extends over 14 amino acids. Germline CDR1 SGHNT, CDR2 YYREEE (reference sequence).